The sequence of this TCR beta chain was determined in a study of identical twins. Overall study results and limits: Cord blood beta clonotypes present at high abundance carried fewer insertions; no such pattern appeared in memory repertoires. Sharing of beta out-of-frame sequences by twins showed a weaker excess.

Trimming left V 3 bases short and J 4 bases short, with 13 bases between. CDR3 length equals 15 residues. Template switching, a step in the protocol, added a universal primer site, and cDNA carried unique molecular identifiers. Each CDR3 protein is one row after TCRdb ran MiXCR on the 5' RACE reads. The sample has a few hundred thousand distinct CDR3 sequences, less than 20% seen once. This clonotype showed up just a few times. As yet, its antigen is unknown. This receptor was obtained from a man in his fifties or sixties in good health. The source material was naive T cells sorted from blood. V gene TRBV12-3 or TRBV12-4 combines with J gene TRBJ1-5; the D gene is possibly TRBD1 (6 bases). CDR3 in DNA: TGTGCCAGCAGTTTCAGACAGGCCTTAAATCAGCCCCAGCATTTT. Translating gives CASSFRQALNQPQHF.